This paragraph covers one TCR beta chain sequence. Several immunoSEQ plates held equal portions of the genomic DNA taken from each subset. Libraries were prepared by immunoSEQ multiplex PCR; TCRdb keeps only in-frame clonotypes and omits some of them. The data hold hundreds of thousands of clones, with about 95% observed a single time. There were only Caucasian adults among the donors, and all lived in Nashville, Tennessee. V was cut by 6 bases and J by 4 bases, with 12 bases left in between. Looked up from germline, CDR1 is MNHEY and CDR2 is SVGAGI. The CDR3 has 13 amino acids. The data derive from a study of shared clonotypes between healthy human individuals. Study at large: CD4 naive and CD4 memory each took three plates per donor, while CD8 naive took two and CD8 memory one.

The TCR sequence derives from a woman in her twenties or thirties in good health. The J gene is TRBJ1-2, the V gene TRBV6-5; D is unclear. Sample: naive CD4+ T cells sorted from blood. As to subset: CD45RA+ positively selected. The CDR3 is CASRPGLRYGYTF. For the CDR3, the DNA is TGTGCCAGCAGACCCGGACTGCGCTATGGCTACACCTTC.